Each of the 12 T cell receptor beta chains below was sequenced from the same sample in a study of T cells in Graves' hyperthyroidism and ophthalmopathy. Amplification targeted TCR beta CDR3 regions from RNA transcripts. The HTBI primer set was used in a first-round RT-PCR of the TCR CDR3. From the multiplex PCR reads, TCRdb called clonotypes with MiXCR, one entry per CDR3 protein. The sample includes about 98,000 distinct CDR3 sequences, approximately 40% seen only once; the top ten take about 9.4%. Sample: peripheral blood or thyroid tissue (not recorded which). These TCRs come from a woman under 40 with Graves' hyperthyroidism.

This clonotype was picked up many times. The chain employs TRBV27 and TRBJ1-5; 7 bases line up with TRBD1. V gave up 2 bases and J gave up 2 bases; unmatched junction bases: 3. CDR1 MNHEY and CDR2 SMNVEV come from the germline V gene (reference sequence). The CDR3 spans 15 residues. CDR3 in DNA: TGTGCCAGCAGTTTAAGTCAGGGGGGCAATCAGCCCCAGCATTTT. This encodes CASSLSQGGNQPQHF.

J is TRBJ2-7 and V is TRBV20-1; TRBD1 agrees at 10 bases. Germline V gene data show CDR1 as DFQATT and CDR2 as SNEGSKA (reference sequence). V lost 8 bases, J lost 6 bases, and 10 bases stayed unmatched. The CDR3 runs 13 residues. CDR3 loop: CSTLGQGTSEQYF. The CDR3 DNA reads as TGCAGTACCCTGGGACAGGGGACCTCCGAGCAGTACTTC.

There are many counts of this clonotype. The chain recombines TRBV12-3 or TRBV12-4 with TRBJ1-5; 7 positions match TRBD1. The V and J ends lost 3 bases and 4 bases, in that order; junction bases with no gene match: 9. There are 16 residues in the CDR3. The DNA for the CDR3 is TGTGCCAGCAGTTTTTCAGGGACAGCCGCTAATCAGCCCCAGCATTTT. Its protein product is CASSFSGTAANQPQHF.

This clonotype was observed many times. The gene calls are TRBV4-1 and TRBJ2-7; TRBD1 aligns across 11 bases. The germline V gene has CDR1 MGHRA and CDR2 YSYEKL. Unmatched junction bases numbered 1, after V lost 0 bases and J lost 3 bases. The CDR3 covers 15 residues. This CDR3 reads CASSQDGTGGYEQYF. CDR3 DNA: TGCGCCAGCAGCCAAGATGGGACAGGGGGCTACGAGCAGTACTTC.

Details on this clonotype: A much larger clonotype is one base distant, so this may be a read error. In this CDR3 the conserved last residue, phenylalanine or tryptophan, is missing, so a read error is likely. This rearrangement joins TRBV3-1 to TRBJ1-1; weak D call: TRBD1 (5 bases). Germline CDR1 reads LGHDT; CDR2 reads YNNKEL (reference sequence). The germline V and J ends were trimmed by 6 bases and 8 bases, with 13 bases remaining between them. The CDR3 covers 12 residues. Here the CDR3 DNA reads TGTGCCAGCAGTAGGCTCGGGACCGAAGCTTTCTCT. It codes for CASSRLGTEAFS.

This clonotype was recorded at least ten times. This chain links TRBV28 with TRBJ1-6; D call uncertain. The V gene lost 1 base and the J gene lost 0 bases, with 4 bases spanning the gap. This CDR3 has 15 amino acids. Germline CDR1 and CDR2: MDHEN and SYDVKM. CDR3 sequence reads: CASSLYVSYNSPLHF. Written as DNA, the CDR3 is TGTGCCAGCAGTTTATATGTCTCCTATAATTCACCCCTCCACTTT.

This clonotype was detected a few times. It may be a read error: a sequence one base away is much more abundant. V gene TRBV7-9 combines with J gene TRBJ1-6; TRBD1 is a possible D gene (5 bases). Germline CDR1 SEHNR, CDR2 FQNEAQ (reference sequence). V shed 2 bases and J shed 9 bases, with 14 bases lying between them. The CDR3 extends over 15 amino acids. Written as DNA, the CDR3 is TGTGCCAGCAGCTTAATGGGGGGAAGGGGTTCACCCCTCCACTTT. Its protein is CASSLMGGRGSPLHF.

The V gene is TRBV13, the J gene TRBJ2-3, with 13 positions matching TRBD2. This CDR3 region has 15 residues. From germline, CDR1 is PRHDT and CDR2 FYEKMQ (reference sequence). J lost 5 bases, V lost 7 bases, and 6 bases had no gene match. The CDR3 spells CASTRLAGGGDTQYF. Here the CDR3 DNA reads TGTGCCAGCACCAGACTAGCGGGGGGAGGAGATACGCAGTATTTT.

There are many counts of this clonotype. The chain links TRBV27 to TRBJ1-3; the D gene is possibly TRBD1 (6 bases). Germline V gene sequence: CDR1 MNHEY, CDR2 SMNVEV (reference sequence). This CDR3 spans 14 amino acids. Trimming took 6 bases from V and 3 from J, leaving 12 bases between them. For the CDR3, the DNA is TGTGCCAGCAGCAGGGGTATCCGTGGAAACACCATATATTTT. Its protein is CASSRGIRGNTIYF.

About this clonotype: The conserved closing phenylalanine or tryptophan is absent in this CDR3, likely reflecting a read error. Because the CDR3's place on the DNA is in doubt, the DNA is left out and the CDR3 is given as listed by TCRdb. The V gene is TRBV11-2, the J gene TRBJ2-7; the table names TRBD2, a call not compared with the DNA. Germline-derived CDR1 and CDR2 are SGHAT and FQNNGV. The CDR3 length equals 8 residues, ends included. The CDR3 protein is CASSEGTS.

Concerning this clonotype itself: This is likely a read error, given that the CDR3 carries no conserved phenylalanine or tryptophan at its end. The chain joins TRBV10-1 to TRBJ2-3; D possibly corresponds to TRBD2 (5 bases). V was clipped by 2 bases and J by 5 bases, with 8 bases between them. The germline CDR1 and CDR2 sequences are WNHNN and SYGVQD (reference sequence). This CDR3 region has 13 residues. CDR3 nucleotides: TGCGCCAGCAGTGAGACTAGAGGAGATACGCAGTATTCT. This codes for CASSETRGDTQYS.

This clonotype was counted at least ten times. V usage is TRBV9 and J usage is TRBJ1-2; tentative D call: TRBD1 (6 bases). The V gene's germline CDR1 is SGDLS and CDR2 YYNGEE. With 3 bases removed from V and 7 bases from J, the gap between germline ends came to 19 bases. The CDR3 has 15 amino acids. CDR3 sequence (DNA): TGTGCCAGCAGCGCTTACGACAGGCCGGGGAGTGGCTACACCTTC. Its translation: CASSAYDRPGSGYTF.